The next 21 T cell receptor beta chains were all read from a single sample in a study of blood T cells in healthy people across ages. The second PCR ran about 6 to 12 cycles with a sample-barcoded 5' primer and J-beta primers. MiXCR, applied by TCRdb to the 5' RACE reads, yields one record per CDR3 protein. The sample holds roughly 1.4 million distinct CDR3 sequences, approximately 59% seen once. What was sequenced was blood. Receptors originate from a man aged 18 to 35 in good health.

This clonotype came up many times. CDR3 region: CASSSDYRVSYEQYF. In DNA, the CDR3 is TGTGCCAGCAGTTCCGACTACAGGGTTTCCTACGAGCAGTACTTC. The chain couples TRBV6-2 or TRBV6-3 to TRBJ2-7, with D maybe TRBD1 (6 bases). The CDR3 runs to 15 residues. Trimming shortened V by 4 bases and J by 1 base, and 14 bases separated the two germline ends. The germline gives CDR1 MNHEY, CDR2 SVGEGT.

The chain links TRBV5-1 to TRBJ1-2; 12 bases fit TRBD1. V gave up 3 bases and J gave up 4 bases; unmatched junction bases: 7. The CDR3 is made up of 16 amino acids. Looked up from germline, CDR1 is SGHRS and CDR2 is YFSETQ. The CDR3 sequence is CASSSGTGGAGYGYTF. The DNA of the CDR3 is TGCGCCAGCAGCTCCGGGACAGGGGGCGCCGGCTATGGCTACACCTTC.

V gene TRBV20-1 combines with J gene TRBJ2-1; 7 nucleotides agree with TRBD1. CDR3 length equals 12 residues. CDR1 DFQATT and CDR2 SNEGSKA come from the germline V gene (reference sequence). V lost 3 bases and J lost 8; bases outside the gene matches: 4. The CDR3 spells CSASHTGDEQFF. DNA for the CDR3: TGCAGTGCTAGCCATACAGGGGATGAGCAGTTCTTC.

The chain recombines TRBV7-2 with TRBJ2-2, with TRBD2 matching 11 bases. Germline CDR1 reads SGHTA; CDR2 reads FQGNSA. With V trimmed by 4 bases and J by 4 bases, 8 bases remained unmatched. This CDR3 region has 17 residues. The CDR3: CASSSMRGLAGTGELFF. The CDR3 DNA reads as TGTGCCAGCAGCTCAATGAGAGGACTAGCGGGCACCGGGGAGCTGTTTTTT.

The chain joins TRBV15 to TRBJ2-5; D perhaps matches TRBD2 (7 bases). This CDR3 region has 15 residues. Trimming cost V 0 bases and J 11 bases, with 19 bases left between them. Germline V gives CDR1 LNHNV, CDR2 YYDKDF (reference sequence). The CDR3 DNA reads as TGTGCCACCAGCAGAGATGCAGGGGAGGGGTACGAACAGTACTTC. This translates into CATSRDAGEGYEQYF.

The chain combines TRBV20-1 with TRBJ2-7, with 7 positions matching TRBD2. Per the germline V gene, CDR1 is DFQATT and CDR2 is SNEGSKA (reference sequence). Trimming at V came to 0 bases and at J to 0 bases, leaving 2 bases not matched to a gene. This CDR3 region has 14 residues. The CDR3: CSARDTSASYEQYF. DNA for the CDR3: TGCAGTGCTAGAGACACTAGCGCCTCCTACGAGCAGTACTTC.

The chain links TRBV29-1 to TRBJ1-2, with 7 bases matching TRBD1. Germline values: CDR1 SQVTM, CDR2 ANQGSEA. Trimming at V came to 4 bases and at J to 6 bases, leaving 8 bases not matched to a gene. The CDR3 consists of 13 residues. CDR3 coding DNA: TGCAGCGTTGCAAGAGACAGGGTAAATGGCTACACCTTC. Protein sequence: CSVARDRVNGYTF.

The rearrangement links TRBV7-2 to TRBJ2-3, with 10 bases that match TRBD2. The germline CDR1 and CDR2 sequences are SGHTA and FQGNSA. With V trimmed by 4 bases and J by 2 bases, 9 bases remained unmatched. CDR3 length: 17 residues. The chain's CDR3 is CASSSRFSGGFTDTQYF. The CDR3 DNA reads TGTGCCAGCAGCTCACGATTTAGCGGGGGGTTCACAGATACGCAGTATTTT.

This clonotype was picked up one time. The V gene is TRBV5-1, the J gene TRBJ1-2; 8 positions match TRBD1. Germline values: CDR1 SGHRS, CDR2 YFSETQ. The V gene end was trimmed by 1 base and the J gene end by 6 bases; junction bases not matched to a gene: 8. The CDR3 extends over 15 amino acids. CDR3 region: CASSLRLDRANGYTF. The CDR3, as DNA: TGCGCCAGCAGCTTGCGCTTGGACAGGGCTAATGGCTACACCTTC. Full variable domain (outside the CDR3, taken from reference TRBV5-1 and TRBJ1-2): KAGVTQTPRYLIKTRGQQVTLSCSPISGHRSVSWYQQTPGQGLQFLFEYFSETQRNKGNFPGRFSGRQFSNSRSEMNVSTLELGDSALYLCASSLRLDRANGYTFGSGTRLTVV.

The J gene is TRBJ1-2, the V gene TRBV4-1; TRBD1 agrees at 7 bases. Germline V gene data show CDR1 as MGHRA and CDR2 as YSYEKL. The CDR3 consists of 17 residues. Losses at the gene ends were 0 bases for V and 0 bases for J; bases not matched to a gene: 7. The CDR3 sequence is CASSQDAVTGSNYGYTF. The CDR3 DNA is TGCGCCAGCAGCCAAGACGCTGTGACAGGGTCTAACTATGGCTACACCTTC.

The chain carries TRBV6-2 or TRBV6-3 and TRBJ2-6; no definite D call. The V gene lost 5 bases and the J gene lost 12 bases, with 26 bases spanning the gap. Germline-derived CDR1 and CDR2 are MNHEY and SVGEGT. The CDR3 contains 17 residues. CDR3 bases: TGTGCCAGCAGTCCTTACCGAGACGAATCTTTATGGGTCGTCCTGACTTTC. Translating it yields CASSPYRDESLWVVLTF.

This rearrangement joins TRBV3-1 to TRBJ2-1; D perhaps matches TRBD2 (5 bases). V lost 5 bases to trimming and J lost 0 bases, with 14 bases between them. The CDR3 totals 16 residues. Germline V gene lookup returns CDR1 LGHDT and CDR2 YNNKEL (reference sequence). The CDR3 reads CASSKPAASSYNEQFF. The CDR3 DNA follows: TGTGCCAGCAGCAAGCCAGCGGCCAGCTCCTACAATGAGCAGTTCTTC.

This clonotype was seen only a few times. The chain joins TRBV4-2 to TRBJ2-2; the D is unclear. The V gene lost 0 bases and the J gene lost 5 bases, with 7 bases spanning the gap. The CDR3 is made up of 14 amino acids. CDR1 and CDR2 from the germline V gene are LGHNA and YNFKEQ. CDR3 amino acids: CASSQETVTGELFF. The CDR3 nucleotides are TGTGCCAGCAGCCAAGAAACGGTTACCGGGGAGCTGTTTTTT.

This sequence joins TRBV6-6 and TRBJ2-1, with TRBD2 identical over 9 bases. CDR1 and CDR2 (germline): MNHNY, SVGAGI (reference sequence). V lost 5 bases and J lost 5; bases outside the gene matches: 4. CDR3 length: 14 amino acids. The chain's CDR3 is CASSKGLANNEQFF. For the CDR3, the DNA is TGTGCCAGCAGTAAGGGACTAGCAAACAATGAGCAGTTCTTC.

The chain couples TRBV12-3 or TRBV12-4 to TRBJ2-7; D uncertain. This CDR3 region has 14 residues. The germline V and J ends were trimmed by 8 bases and 0 bases, with 14 bases remaining between them. The CDR3 loop is CASRNSTSSYEQYF. CDR3 nucleotides: TGTGCCAGCCGGAACAGCACGAGCTCCTACGAGCAGTACTTC.

The gene calls are TRBV6-5 and TRBJ2-5; unclear D gene. V lost 0 bases and J 4 bases, leaving 12 bases between the germline ends. Germline CDR1 MNHEY, CDR2 SVGAGI. The CDR3 spans 15 residues. In nucleotides, the CDR3 is TGTGCCAGCAGTTACTCCGGGTCTTCAGGAGAGACCCAGTACTTC. It translates to CASSYSGSSGETQYF.

The rearrangement uses TRBV9 and TRBJ2-3; 12 bases are shared with TRBD2. The trim removed 0 bases at V and 6 bases at J, leaving 8 bases unmatched. The CDR3 loop spans 17 amino acids. Looked up from germline, CDR1 is SGDLS and CDR2 is YYNGEE. The CDR3 DNA reads TGTGCCAGCAGCGTAGAAGCTCTAGCGGGGGGGCCCGATACGCAGTATTTT. It codes for CASSVEALAGGPDTQYF.

CDR3 sequence: CASLGRTDTQYF. The CDR3 DNA sequence: TGCGCCAGCCTCGGACGCACAGATACGCAGTATTTT. V is TRBV5-1 and J is TRBJ2-3, with no clear D. The V end was cut by 7 bases, the J end by 1 base, with 7 bases between. This CDR3 is built from 12 residues. Germline CDR1 SGHRS, CDR2 YFSETQ. Full variable domain (missing parts from reference TRBV5-1 and TRBJ2-3): KAGVTQTPRYLIKTRGQQVTLSCSPISGHRSVSWYQQTPGQGLQFLFEYFSETQRNKGNFPGRFSGRQFSNSRSEMNVSTLELGDSALYLCASLGRTDTQYFGPGTRLTVL.

CDR3 amino acids: CASSLAGGLFGELFF. CDR3 nucleotide sequence: TGTGCCAGCAGCTTAGCAGGGGGGCTCTTCGGGGAGCTGTTTTTT. The rearrangement links TRBV7-2 to TRBJ2-2; D possibly matches TRBD1 or TRBD2 (6 bases each). From germline, CDR1 is SGHTA and CDR2 FQGNSA. The V gene lost 0 bases and the J gene lost 7 bases, with 12 bases spanning the gap. The CDR3 length is 15 residues.

This clonotype was counted a few times. The chain carries TRBV6-6 and TRBJ2-3; 7 nucleotides match TRBD1. The CDR3 covers 15 residues. Unmatched junction bases numbered 13, after V lost 7 bases and J lost 6 bases. The V gene's germline CDR1 is MNHNY and CDR2 SVGAGI (reference sequence). The CDR3 spells CASKRGQRPLDTQYF. The CDR3 DNA reads as TGTGCCAGCAAACGGGGACAGCGGCCACTGGATACGCAGTATTTT.

V is TRBV2 and J is TRBJ2-2, with unresolved D. The CDR3 totals 10 residues. V was clipped by 8 bases and J by 10 bases, with 8 bases between them. The germline V gene encodes CDR1 SNHLY and CDR2 FYNNEI. The CDR3 is CASRVVELFF. The CDR3 DNA reads as TGTGCCAGCCGAGTTGTGGAGCTGTTTTTT.